The sequence of this T cell receptor beta chain was determined in a study of shared clonotypes between healthy human individuals. Study conclusions and caveats: Shared clonotypes: roughly 4.7% naive CD4, around 3.5% naive CD8, 2.3% memory CD4, approximately 0.37% memory CD8. The researchers took only blood, and tissue repertoires probably look different. Clonotypes shared by all four sorted-subset donors had higher generation probabilities than non-shared clonotypes.

This clone appeared a single time. Its matching antigen is unknown. Other DNA sequences from this sample encode an identical CDR3 as well. Assay used: immunoSEQ multiplex PCR; TCRdb lists only in-frame clones, some missing. The table lists 2.3 million or so clones, 80% to 95% of them singletons. Germline V gene lookup returns CDR1 SGHRS and CDR2 YFSETQ. The CDR3 length is 17 residues. V gave up 0 bases and J gave up 1 base; unmatched junction bases: 5. V gene TRBV5-1 combines with J gene TRBJ2-3, with TRBD2 matching 10 bases. What was sequenced was naive CD4+ T cells from PBMCs. As for subset: CD45RA+ positively selected. The source of this sequence is a man aged 18 to 30 in good health. Some clones in this sample may be carry-over from other donors' samples. The CDR3 DNA follows: TGCGCCAGCAGCTTGGGATCGAGCGGGAGGGGCACAGATACGCAGTATTTT. This encodes CASSLGSSGRGTDTQYF.